This T cell receptor (beta chain) is drawn from a study of T cell changes during pregnancy in multiple sclerosis. The CDR3 has 10 residues. The germline V and J ends were trimmed by 5 bases and 4 bases, with 5 bases remaining between them. Germline values: CDR1 DFQATT, CDR2 SNEGSKA (reference sequence). Notes on this clone: This specimen includes other DNA sequences encoding the same CDR3.

This table comes from immunoSEQ multiplex PCR, and its TCRdb copy is limited to in-frame clones, with some not included. The profile shows under 95,000 clones, approximately 92% of them singletons. The sample was peripheral blood, taken in the second trimester of pregnancy. The TCR comes from a female donor in good health, enrolled as a control in a pregnancy study. The chain has TRBV20-1 and TRBJ1-2; D uncertain. CDR3 protein: CSAQAYGYTF. In DNA, the CDR3 is TGCAGTGCTCAAGCCTATGGCTACACCTTC.